This note documents a single T cell receptor (beta chain) sequence. Germline values: CDR1 LGHNA, CDR2 YSLEER. The V gene lost 0 bases and the J gene lost 5 bases, with 19 bases spanning the gap. The length of the CDR3 is 17 residues. This entry belongs to a study of shared T cell receptors in the human thymus. The data were produced by immunoSEQ multiplex PCR, yet TCRdb's version contains in-frame clones alone and is incomplete. The sample contains some 700,000 clones, more than 75% of which appear only once. These data were also reused for a study on human thymus T cells.

The clonotype comes from a boy younger than two with a congenital heart defect. This chain uses TRBV4-3 with TRBJ2-5, with D possibly being TRBD2 (5 bases). The specimen was thymocytes. Written as DNA, the CDR3 is TGCGCCAGCAGCCAAGAGTCACAACTTCGGAGGAGGGAGACCCAGTACTTC. Amino acid sequence: CASSQESQLRRRETQYF.